The 24 T cell receptor beta chains given below trace back to one sample, sequenced in a study of cytomegalovirus exposure and HLA in healthy donors. Primers included in the PCR were 60 Vbeta and 13 Jbeta primers. This table comes from immunoSEQ multiplex PCR, and its TCRdb copy is limited to in-frame clones, with some not included. The sample carries roughly 130,000 clones, 74% recorded once. The sequencing sample was made of PBMCs. All receptors come from a woman aged 45-60 years in good health and CMV-seropositive.

This rearrangement joins TRBV18 to TRBJ1-6, with 8 bases identical to TRBD1. After removal of 6 bases from V and 7 bases from J, the junction contained 8 bases not matched to a gene. There are 15 residues in the CDR3. Germline lookup yields CDR1 KGHSH and CDR2 LQKENI. This CDR3 reads CASSPTQGGNSPLHF. The CDR3 DNA follows: TGTGCCAGCTCTCCGACACAGGGGGGCAATTCACCCCTCCACTTT.

The chain is built from TRBV5-1 and TRBJ2-1; D might be TRBD2 (6 bases). CDR3 size: 16 residues. The germline V gene has CDR1 SGHRS and CDR2 YFSETQ. V lost 1 base and J lost 0, with 11 bases in between. The CDR3 region has the DNA TGCGCCAGCAGCTTGTACGCGGGACCCTCCTACAATGAGCAGTTCTTC. Translated, it gives CASSLYAGPSYNEQFF. Full variable domain (outside the CDR3, taken from reference TRBV5-1 and TRBJ2-1): KAGVTQTPRYLIKTRGQQVTLSCSPISGHRSVSWYQQTPGQGLQFLFEYFSETQRNKGNFPGRFSGRQFSNSRSEMNVSTLELGDSALYLCASSLYAGPSYNEQFFGPGTRLTVL.

V and J are TRBV7-9 and TRBJ2-3, with 11 bases fitting TRBD2. There are 15 residues in the CDR3. Trimming at V came to 5 bases and at J to 5 bases, leaving 6 bases not matched to a gene. The V gene's germline CDR1 is SEHNR and CDR2 FQNEAQ (reference sequence). The CDR3 DNA follows: TGTGCCAGCAGCCGTAGCGGGGGGGCCGAAGATACGCAGTATTTT. Translating it yields CASSRSGGAEDTQYF.

The V and J genes are TRBV5-1 and TRBJ2-5; TRBD2 aligns across 11 bases. Trimming removed 3 bases from V and 4 bases from J; junction bases left unmatched: 2. Per the germline V gene, CDR1 is SGHRS and CDR2 is YFSETQ. The CDR3 length is 14 residues. CDR3 loop: CASSYSGGGETQYF. The CDR3 coding sequence is TGCGCCAGCAGCTATAGCGGGGGGGGAGAGACCCAGTACTTC.

This clone showed up just a few times. J is TRBJ2-1 and V is TRBV29-1; a possible D gene is TRBD1 (5 bases). The CDR3 runs to 12 residues. V dropped 4 bases and J dropped 7 bases, with 11 bases sitting between them. Germline V gives CDR1 SQVTM, CDR2 ANQGSEA. The CDR3 spells CSVASGRNEQFF. DNA for the CDR3: TGCAGCGTTGCTTCAGGGCGGAATGAGCAGTTCTTC.

The CDR3 DNA reads as TGCGCCAGCAGCGAACCTCAGGGTGCGGCTTTCTTT. It is translated as CASSEPQGAAFF. This rearrangement joins TRBV5-1 to TRBJ1-1, with D maybe TRBD1 (5 bases). Germline CDR1 is SGHRS and CDR2 is YFSETQ. Trimming shortened V by 4 bases and J by 11 bases, and 15 bases separated the two germline ends. The CDR3 runs 12 residues.

This sequence joins TRBV19 and TRBJ1-2; TRBD1 matches at 8 bases. CDR3 length: 14 amino acids. The ends lost 4 bases at V and 5 bases at J; junction bases unmatched: 6. The V gene's germline CDR1 is LNHDA and CDR2 SQIVND (reference sequence). The CDR3 DNA reads as TGTGCCAGTAGTACGACAGGGGAGGGATATGGCTACACCTTC. Translating gives CASSTTGEGYGYTF. Drawing the rest from reference TRBV19 and TRBJ1-2, the complete variable domain is DGGITQSPKYLFRKEGQNVTLSCEQNLNHDAMYWYRQDPGQGLRLIYYSQIVNDFQKGDIAEGYSVSREKKESFPLTVTSAQKNPTAFYLCASSTTGEGYGYTFGSGTRLTVV.

The chain's CDR3 is CAWSPTSGVETQYF. The CDR3 DNA sequence: TGTGCCTGGAGCCCGACTAGCGGGGTTGAGACCCAGTACTTC. The rearrangement joins TRBV30 to TRBJ2-5; 11 bases line up with TRBD2. This CDR3 has 14 amino acids. The junction had 5 bases not matched to a gene; V was cut back by 3 bases and J by 5 bases. Germline assignment: CDR1 GTSNPN and CDR2 SVGIG (reference sequence).

The rearrangement joins TRBV19 to TRBJ1-1; D perhaps matches TRBD1 (6 bases). Trimming pared 8 bases from V and 10 bases from J, leaving 20 bases between. Germline CDR1 is LNHDA and CDR2 is SQIVND (reference sequence). The CDR3 length is 13 residues. For the CDR3, the DNA is TGTGCCAGTGGACAGACAGGAAGGCCTGGAGCTTTCTTT. This sequence encodes CASGQTGRPGAFF.

Turning to this clone: The junction shows a germline mismatch at one end, possibly a read error. This chain connects TRBV5-1 to TRBJ2-2; 7 bases are a match to TRBD1. The CDR3 is 14 amino acids. The germline V gene has CDR1 SGHRS and CDR2 YFSETQ. The CDR3 nucleotides are TGCGCCAGCAGTTTGGGACAGTTCACCGGGGAGCTGTTTTTT. It encodes CASSLGQFTGELFF.

The chain uses TRBV7-9 and TRBJ2-7; D is unclear. The V gene's germline CDR1 is SEHNR and CDR2 FQNEAQ (reference sequence). There are 12 residues in the CDR3. V was shortened by 1 base and J by 7 bases, with 8 bases between the two germline ends. The CDR3 bases are TGTGCCAGCAGCTTAGACTTCTTAGAGCAGTACTTC. It yields the protein CASSLDFLEQYF.

The rearrangement uses TRBV6-5 and TRBJ2-7, with D uncertain. Trimming removed 6 bases from V and 2 bases from J, with 14 bases in between. This CDR3 is 14 amino acids long. The V gene's germline CDR1 is MNHEY and CDR2 SVGAGI. CDR3 in amino acids: CASSPAQSAYEQYF. CDR3 nucleotide sequence: TGTGCCAGCAGCCCCGCACAATCTGCCTACGAGCAGTACTTC.

CDR3 loop: CASSLAQFNEQFF. The CDR3 DNA reads as TGTGCCAGCAGCTTAGCACAGTTCAATGAGCAGTTCTTC. The rearrangement links TRBV7-9 to TRBJ2-1; D uncertain. From germline, CDR1 is SEHNR and CDR2 FQNEAQ (reference sequence). The CDR3 is made up of 13 amino acids. The V and J ends lost 0 bases and 6 bases respectively, with 6 bases between them.

This sequence joins TRBV18 and TRBJ2-2, with unresolved D. Trimming left V 3 bases short and J 0 bases short, with 8 bases between. This CDR3 comprises 15 residues. The germline V gene encodes CDR1 KGHSH and CDR2 LQKENI. The CDR3 sequence is CASSPWRSNTGELFF. CDR3 DNA: TGTGCCAGCTCACCGTGGAGATCGAACACCGGGGAGCTGTTTTTT.

The V and J genes are TRBV6-1 and TRBJ1-1; 7 nucleotides match TRBD1. V shed 0 bases, J shed 8 bases, and the junction held 3 bases outside the gene matches. This CDR3 comprises 13 residues. Germline V gene lookup returns CDR1 MNHNS and CDR2 SASEGT. Here the CDR3 reads CASSEASRGEAFF. CDR3 nucleotides: TGTGCCAGCAGTGAAGCCTCCAGGGGGGAAGCTTTCTTT.

This sequence joins TRBV6-5 and TRBJ2-3; D is perhaps TRBD2 (5 bases). Germline CDR1 is MNHEY and CDR2 is SVGAGI. V was shortened by 8 bases and J by 5 bases, with 5 bases between the two germline ends. The CDR3 is 10 residues long. CDR3 amino acids: CASGGDTQYF. CDR3 nucleotide sequence: TGTGCCAGCGGAGGAGATACGCAGTATTTT.

This chain connects TRBV4-1 to TRBJ2-7, with 7 nucleotides matching TRBD1. Trimming at V came to 4 bases and at J to 2 bases, leaving 2 bases not matched to a gene. CDR3 length equals 13 residues. Germline assignment: CDR1 MGHRA and CDR2 YSYEKL. This CDR3 reads CASSPQGAYEQYF. CDR3 in DNA: TGCGCCAGCAGCCCCCAGGGGGCCTACGAGCAGTACTTC.

The rearrangement links TRBV2 to TRBJ2-1; D is ambiguous. The germline V and J ends were trimmed by 2 bases and 10 bases, with 6 bases remaining between them. The CDR3 totals 11 residues. Germline V lookup: CDR1 SNHLY, CDR2 FYNNEI. The CDR3 region is CASSEFLEQFF. The CDR3, as DNA: TGTGCCAGCAGTGAATTTCTGGAGCAGTTCTTC.

This chain joins TRBV30 and TRBJ1-6; D gene unclear. The CDR3 spans 13 residues. The V end lost 7 bases, the J end lost 1 base, and 8 bases lay between the germline ends. Germline lookup yields CDR1 GTSNPN and CDR2 SVGIG (reference sequence). CDR3 DNA: TGTGCCTCCCGCGAATCCTATAATTCACCCCTCCACTTT. Amino acid sequence: CASRESYNSPLHF. Using reference TRBV30 and TRBJ1-6 for the parts outside the CDR3, the full variable domain is SQTIHQWPATLVQPVGSPLSLECTVEGTSNPNLYWYRQAAGRGLQLLFYSVGIGQISSEVPQNLSASRPQDRQFILSSKKLLLSDSGFYLCASRESYNSPLHFGNGTRLTVT.

The chain uses TRBV2 and TRBJ2-3, with D possibly matching TRBD2 (5 bases). Trimming pared 7 bases from V and 6 bases from J, leaving 11 bases between. There are 12 residues in the CDR3. Germline CDR1 reads SNHLY; CDR2 reads FYNNEI. CDR3 in amino acids: CASNPSSDTQYF. As DNA, the CDR3 is TGTGCCAGCAACCCCTCTAGCGATACGCAGTATTTT.

The chain is built from TRBV7-2 and TRBJ2-7, with TRBD2 matching over 7 bases. Germline V gives CDR1 SGHTA, CDR2 FQGNSA. V shed 5 bases and J 3 bases; nucleotides not matched to a gene: 22. The CDR3 extends over 19 amino acids. CDR3 in amino acids: CASSPMRGFVVGRGYEQYF. CDR3 nucleotide sequence: TGTGCCAGCAGCCCAATGCGGGGCTTTGTTGTTGGGAGGGGCTACGAGCAGTACTTC.

CDR3 coding DNA: TGTGCCAGCAGTGAATTTCGGGAGCAGTTCTTC. Translating gives CASSEFREQFF. The rearrangement links TRBV2 to TRBJ2-1; the D is unclear. V lost 2 bases and J 10 bases, leaving 6 bases between the germline ends. The CDR3 runs to 11 residues. Germline V gene sequence: CDR1 SNHLY, CDR2 FYNNEI.

On this clone: This specimen includes other DNA sequences encoding the same CDR3. The chain carries TRBV5-1 and TRBJ2-7; D may be TRBD2 (6 bases). The CDR3 is made up of 14 amino acids. Trimming pared 0 bases from V and 2 bases from J, leaving 9 bases between. Germline CDR1 and CDR2: SGHRS and YFSETQ. CDR3 DNA: TGCGCCAGCAGCTTGGCCGGGGGAGCCTACGAGCAGTACTTC. This sequence encodes CASSLAGGAYEQYF.

The chain links TRBV19 to TRBJ1-6, with D maybe TRBD1 (5 bases). The CDR3 is 15 residues long. The V end lost 2 bases, the J end lost 7 bases, and 12 bases lay between the germline ends. Germline values: CDR1 LNHDA, CDR2 SQIVND (reference sequence). Here the CDR3 DNA reads TGTGCCAGTAGTATACAGGGCCACTCAAATTCACCCCTCCACTTT. It translates to CASSIQGHSNSPLHF. Looking up the rest from reference TRBV19 and TRBJ1-6 gives the full variable domain: DGGITQSPKYLFRKEGQNVTLSCEQNLNHDAMYWYRQDPGQGLRLIYYSQIVNDFQKGDIAEGYSVSREKKESFPLTVTSAQKNPTAFYLCASSIQGHSNSPLHFGNGTRLTVT.